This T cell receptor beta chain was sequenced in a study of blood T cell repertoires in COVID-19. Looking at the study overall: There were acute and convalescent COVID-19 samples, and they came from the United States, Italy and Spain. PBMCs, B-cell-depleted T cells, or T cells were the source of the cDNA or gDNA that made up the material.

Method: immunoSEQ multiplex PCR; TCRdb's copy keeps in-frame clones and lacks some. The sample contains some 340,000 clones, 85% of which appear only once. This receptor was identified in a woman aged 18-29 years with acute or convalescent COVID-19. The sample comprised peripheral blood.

CDR3: CASSEARRDRVLEQYF. The CDR3 DNA follows: TGTGCCAGCAGTGAAGCGCGTAGAGACAGGGTCCTCGAGCAGTACTTC. The chain uses TRBV2 and TRBJ2-7; 7 positions agree with TRBD1. This CDR3 region has 16 residues. The germline CDR1 and CDR2 sequences are SNHLY and FYNNEI. J lost 6 bases, V lost 0 bases, and 11 bases had no gene match.